This TCR beta chain was identified in a study of blood T cell repertoires in COVID-19. Measured with immunoSEQ multiplex PCR; TCRdb has only the in-frame clones, and not every one. The sample has roughly 41,000 clones, about 88% seen once. From germline, CDR1 is SGHRS and CDR2 YFSETQ. With V trimmed by 0 bases and J by 8 bases, 7 bases remained unmatched. The CDR3 spans 15 residues. The receptor was derived from a human donor in a cohort sampled during active COVID-19. Sequencing was performed on peripheral blood. The V gene is TRBV5-1, the J gene TRBJ1-2; 10 positions agree with TRBD1. The CDR3 loop is CASSLAGQGVGGYTF. DNA of the CDR3: TGCGCCAGCAGCTTGGCCGGACAGGGGGTAGGCGGCTACACCTTC.